This paragraph reports one T cell receptor beta chain. No antigen is known for it. The study ran its PCR with 60 Vbeta and 13 Jbeta primers. Sequencing used immunoSEQ multiplex PCR; TCRdb keeps in-frame clones, though not all of them. The table shows some 180,000 clones, with approximately 70% occurring only once. Nominally healthy donors provided the samples, though records likely missed some immune exposures. The sample is drawn from a study of cytomegalovirus exposure and HLA in healthy donors. From germline, CDR1 is SEHNR and CDR2 FQNEAQ (reference sequence). The length of the CDR3 is 17 residues. The V and J ends lost 1 base and 0 bases, in that order; junction bases with no gene match: 6. Study outcomes and limitations: Some public TCRs appeared in many individuals, while most sequences were rare.

The rearrangement uses TRBV7-9 and TRBJ2-5; 9 nucleotides agree with TRBD2. The source is a woman aged 25 to 39 in good health and CMV-seronegative. Material: PBMCs. CDR3 sequence: CASSLGRREGHQETQYF. DNA for the CDR3: TGTGCCAGCAGCTTAGGGCGGCGGGAGGGCCACCAAGAGACCCAGTACTTC.